This TCR beta chain is from a study of regulatory T cells in long-lasting Graves disease. Whole-study findings and limits: There were preferences for TRBV28, TRBJ1-2 and TRBJ2-5 in persistent disease.

The time point: newly diagnosed GD, antithyroid drugs for less than 3 months. The TCR library was prepared using RNA isolated from PBMCs. This clonotype was observed at least ten times. Its cognate antigen is unknown. Construction of the TCR beta libraries employed iRepertoire HTBI primers in conjunction with Arm-PCR of CDR3 regions. TCRdb used MiXCR to reprocess the multiplex PCR reads, holding one entry per CDR3 protein. The sample gives 530,000 or so distinct CDR3 sequences, roughly 14% of which show up once; over 7.5% is in the top ten. CDR3 length: 15 amino acids. V was clipped by 6 bases and J by 4 bases; unmatched bases: 10. The same specimen was also included in a second study, on T cells in Graves' hyperthyroidism and ophthalmopathy. That report adds: A set of HTBI primers served as the primers for a first-round RT-PCR of the TCR CDR3.

The TCR was taken from a man in his thirties or forties with Graves disease. Material: peripheral blood mononuclear cells (PBMCs), obtained at new diagnosis, from a patient treated with antithyroid drugs. The J gene is TRBJ2-3, the V gene TRBV12-3 or TRBV12-4; 7 positions agree with TRBD2. CDR3 bases: TGTGCCAGCAGCCCTAGCGGACATCGGGCAGATACGCAGTATTTT. Encoded protein: CASSPSGHRADTQYF.